This T cell receptor beta chain was obtained from a study of molecular identifiers for immune sequencing clone quantification (dated by TCRdb to between 2017 and 2018). Context from the whole study: For a replicate experiment, RNA from roughly 20,000 or 100,000 naive CD8 T cells was divided into five aliquots, and four of the five aliquots were sequenced. This methods study used CD8 T cells to benchmark TCR RNA copy counting and molecular-identifier clustering-based TCR repertoire sequencing (MIDCIRS).

What the authors observed across the whole study: In CMV-specific effector cells, clones with more than 20 RNA copies accounted for over 99% of molecules, whereas in naive cells such clones accounted for under 1%. Spiked-in Jurkat TCR RNA (approximately 10 copies' worth), which is not part of the donor repertoire, was contained in the naive libraries. The sizes of highly expanded clones could end up underestimated when identical TCR molecules share a barcode. Spiked-in Jurkat TCR RNA equivalent to a single cell was reported to be detectable even among approximately 1.1 million naive CD8 T cells. When barcode sub-clustering was omitted, TCR diversity was inflated by chimeric consensus sequences, with chimeras reaching as high as 47%. Modeling indicated roughly 3.3 TCR RNA copies recovered per cell, compared with about 9.7 by digital PCR, which implies a capture efficiency of approximately 30%.

Receptors were amplified or captured by PCR. Instrument on record: Illumina HiSeq 4000. Bulk TCR libraries were prepared as previously described, using TCR primers listed in Table S5. Total RNA was purified with the Qiagen AllPrep DNA/RNA kit. Before analysis, reads from multiple sequencing runs of one library were combined. For the original study's pipeline: Reads were retained only if their TCR constant sequence matched exactly, and those retained reads were trimmed to 150 nt and grouped according to their 12-nt molecular barcodes. Reads in each barcode group were sub-clustered using a 15% Levenshtein threshold, and a quality-weighted consensus sequence was built for each RNA molecule. Non-functional sequences were discarded, and so were lower-count sequences lying one edit away from another sequence. Based on fitting two negative binomial distributions, any barcode sub-cluster with under 20% of the maximum read count was discarded. TCRdb trimmed the raw reads at Q25, called clones with MiXCR and kept productive beta chains. Rows are combined by CDR3 protein, so each entry shows the most common genes and DNA. The V and J calls here are based on TCRdb, not the publication. A total of 300,000 to 350,000 distinct CDR3 sequences appear in this sample, roughly 23% of them only once. The top ten clonotypes cover 0.81% of the sample.

Naive CD8 T cell libraries were made from about 20,000 to 1,000,000 sorted cells using 10%, 30% or 50% of purified RNA. On a BD FACSAria II, naive CD8 T cells were FACS-sorted as CD8+CD4-CCR7+CD45RA+ and collected into RLT Plus buffer. Roughly 10 TCR copies' worth of Jurkat RNA were spiked into roughly 17,000-1,100,000 naive CD8 T cell samples to test detection sensitivity. CD8 T cells were enriched using RosetteSep CD8+ T Cell Enrichment Cocktail and Ficoll-Paque, and the enriched cells then underwent ACK red cell lysis. Reading the germline V gene gives CDR1 SGHDN and CDR2 FVKESK. Counted from cysteine to phenylalanine, this CDR3 has 17 amino acids. Of all the DNA, just the CDR3 is kept, 51 bases in frame from base 1. V gives up 0 bases and J gives up 3 bases, and the segment between their germline ends measures 18 bases. This clonotype was counted at least ten times. The antigen it binds to is not known. One base away there is no much larger clone; base qualities are not given.

The TCR sequence derives from a human donor in good health. Some libraries in this study had Jurkat cell RNA spiked in. Material for sequencing was naive CD8+ T cells from blood, with Jurkat cell RNA spiked in. The cell subset or site label here, explained by the study, means: FACS-sorted CD8+CD4-CCR7+CD45RA+ naive T cells. The chain couples TRBV14 to TRBJ2-7; the best D guess is TRBD1, with 6 bases matching. The DNA is TGTGCCAGCAGCCAAGATCTTGGTCAGGGGAACTACTACGAGCAGTACTTC. Its protein product is CASSQDLGQGNYYEQYF.